What follows are 25 T cell receptor beta chains derived from one specimen sequenced in a study of cytomegalovirus exposure and HLA in healthy donors. 13 Jbeta primers and 60 Vbeta primers were used for the PCR. Sequencing used immunoSEQ multiplex PCR; TCRdb keeps in-frame clones, though not all of them. The sample totals 190,000 or so clones. Sequenced sample: PBMCs. The receptor set was obtained from a boy younger than 18 in good health and CMV-seronegative.

The rearrangement links TRBV5-1 to TRBJ2-1; TRBD2 matches at 12 bases. Germline V gene sequence: CDR1 SGHRS, CDR2 YFSETQ. There are 15 residues in the CDR3. V lost 2 bases to trimming and J lost 8 bases; unmatched junction nucleotides: 5. CDR3 loop: CASSFSTSGGDEQFF. CDR3 coding DNA: TGCGCCAGCAGCTTTTCGACTAGCGGGGGCGATGAGCAGTTCTTC.

This rearrangement joins TRBV2 to TRBJ2-3; no firm D call. CDR1 is SNHLY and CDR2 is FYNNEI in the germline V gene. Trimming removed 6 bases from V and 5 bases from J, with 3 bases in between. This CDR3 comprises 10 residues. The CDR3 is CASRRDTQYF. As DNA, the CDR3 is TGTGCCAGCAGGAGAGATACGCAGTATTTT.

The rearrangement joins TRBV4-1 to TRBJ1-1, with TRBD1 matching over 9 bases. V dropped 0 bases and J dropped 11; count of bases not matched to a gene: 7. The CDR3 has 14 residues. Per germline, CDR1 MGHRA and CDR2 YSYEKL. CDR3 sequence (DNA): TGCGCCAGCAGCCAAGATCCAACAGGGGGCAATGCTTTCTTT. It codes for CASSQDPTGGNAFF.

The CDR3 coding sequence is TGTGCTTCGGACCGGGGGGGACCCAGTCCAGATACGCAGTATTTT. Residues: CASDRGGPSPDTQYF. The chain joins TRBV7-2 to TRBJ2-3; 8 positions match TRBD2. The CDR3 is 15 amino acids. The germline V gene encodes CDR1 SGHTA and CDR2 FQGNSA.

The CDR3 DNA reads as TGTGCCAGCAGCCAAGAAAAAGTTTGGGGGGAGTATGGCTACACCTTC. This encodes CASSQEKVWGEYGYTF. The chain uses TRBV14 and TRBJ1-2; possible D gene TRBD1, 5 bases. The germline V gene has CDR1 SGHDN and CDR2 FVKESK. The CDR3 has 16 residues. V was cut by 0 bases and J by 5 bases, with 16 bases left in between.

The chain has TRBV9 and TRBJ2-5, with TRBD2 matching 8 bases. V shed 2 bases and J 1 base; nucleotides not matched to a gene: 1. The CDR3 covers 14 residues. Germline assignment: CDR1 SGDLS and CDR2 YYNGEE. The CDR3 sequence is CASSVSGVQETQYF. CDR3 in DNA: TGTGCCAGCAGCGTTAGCGGGGTCCAAGAGACCCAGTACTTC.

This chain links TRBV7-7 with TRBJ2-7, with 12 bases aligning to TRBD1. The CDR3 consists of 15 residues. V trimming: 9 bases; J trimming: 2 bases; junction bases outside the gene matches: 8. Germline V gene data show CDR1 as SSHAT and CDR2 as FNYEAQ (reference sequence). CDR3 amino acids: CASSTGQGATYEQYF. The CDR3 DNA reads TGTGCCAGTTCTACGGGACAGGGGGCAACCTACGAGCAGTACTTC.

The CDR3 is CASSYSRDRGSDTQYF. In nucleotides, the CDR3 is TGTGCCAGCAGTTACTCGAGGGACAGGGGGTCAGATACGCAGTATTTT. The chain recombines TRBV6-6 with TRBJ2-3, with 11 bases fitting TRBD1. J lost 4 bases, V lost 0 bases, and 3 bases had no gene match. Looked up from germline, CDR1 is MNHNY and CDR2 is SVGAGI (reference sequence). The CDR3 consists of 16 residues.

The chain combines TRBV5-4 with TRBJ2-7, with 12 positions matching TRBD1. Germline CDR1 SGHNT, CDR2 YYREEE (reference sequence). The CDR3 totals 15 residues. V trimming: 5 bases; J trimming: 1 base; junction bases outside the gene matches: 4. CDR3 sequence (DNA): TGTGCCAGCAGTATGGGACAGGGGGCATCCTACGAGCAGTACTTC. It yields the protein CASSMGQGASYEQYF.

The chain combines TRBV5-1 with TRBJ2-7, with 9 bases fitting TRBD2. Losses at the gene ends were 0 bases for V and 3 bases for J; bases not matched to a gene: 4. Germline CDR1 and CDR2: SGHRS and YFSETQ. The CDR3 contains 15 residues. The CDR3 loop reads CASSLGLAGIYEQYF. For the CDR3, the DNA is TGCGCCAGCAGCTTGGGGCTAGCGGGGATCTACGAGCAGTACTTC.

This chain joins TRBV9 and TRBJ2-5; D might be TRBD1 (6 bases). The CDR3 covers 14 residues. V was pared by 0 bases and J by 5 bases, with 11 bases between. The germline V gene encodes CDR1 SGDLS and CDR2 YYNGEE. The DNA of the CDR3 is TGTGCCAGCAGCGTAGTGCCAGGGGAGGAGACCCAGTACTTC. Residues: CASSVVPGEETQYF.

V and J are TRBV10-1 and TRBJ1-1, with 8 bases identical to TRBD1. The CDR3 contains 14 residues. V lost 6 bases and J lost 4; bases outside the gene matches: 7. In germline, CDR1 is WNHNN, CDR2 SYGVQD (reference sequence). The CDR3, as DNA: TGCGCCAGCAGCGATGGACAGGGAAGCACTGAAGCTTTCTTT. This sequence encodes CASSDGQGSTEAFF.

This chain connects TRBV5-3 to TRBJ1-1, with no clear D. TRBV5-3 is known as an ORF, though its function is uncertain. Trimming stripped 10 bases from V and 9 bases from J, with 22 bases between. The CDR3 runs 13 residues. The CDR3 spells CAPLRPLILKAFF. As DNA, the CDR3 is TGTGCCCCCTTAAGGCCACTAATCTTAAAAGCTTTCTTT.

V is TRBV7-3 and J is TRBJ2-1; 9 positions agree with TRBD2. J gave up 2 bases and V 3 bases, and 2 bases lay outside the gene matches. The CDR3 extends over 15 amino acids. Germline CDR1 is SGHTA and CDR2 is FQGTGA. The CDR3 spells CASSLASGAYNEQFF. For the CDR3, the DNA is TGTGCCAGCAGCTTGGCTAGCGGGGCCTACAATGAGCAGTTCTTC.

The genes are TRBV4-1 and TRBJ2-7, with D perhaps TRBD1 (5 bases). Trimming removed 1 base at V and 2 bases at J, with 15 bases between. The germline CDR1 and CDR2 sequences are MGHRA and YSYEKL. This CDR3 is built from 16 residues. CDR3 DNA: TGCGCCAGCAGCCAAGTCCCGCAGGGCAAAACCTACGAGCAGTACTTC. Protein product: CASSQVPQGKTYEQYF.

This chain joins TRBV27 and TRBJ1-2; tentatively, D is TRBD1 (5 bases). With 3 bases removed from V and 3 bases from J, the gap between germline ends came to 8 bases. This CDR3 has 13 amino acids. Germline V gene lookup returns CDR1 MNHEY and CDR2 SMNVEV (reference sequence). In DNA form, the CDR3 reads TGTGCCAGCAGTTTCCAGGGTGACTATGGCTACACCTTC. Translation gives CASSFQGDYGYTF.

DNA for the CDR3: TGCAGTGCTCTGCGAGTGGGCTACACCTTC. Protein: CSALRVGYTF. This sequence joins TRBV20-1 and TRBJ1-2; unclear D gene. Germline CDR1 DFQATT, CDR2 SNEGSKA (reference sequence). The CDR3 consists of 10 residues. Trimming stripped 5 bases from V and 8 bases from J, with 9 bases between.

The CDR3 sequence is CATSSSDWLNEQFF. CDR3 nucleotide sequence: TGTGCCACCAGCAGCTCCGACTGGCTCAATGAGCAGTTCTTC. J is TRBJ2-1 and V is TRBV15; D is uncertain. Between the trimmed V and J ends, which lost 3 bases and 6 bases, there was a span of 12 bases. The germline gives CDR1 LNHNV, CDR2 YYDKDF (reference sequence). This CDR3 is 14 amino acids long.

The J gene is TRBJ2-1, the V gene TRBV6-1, with D possibly matching TRBD2 (6 bases). V gave up 0 bases and J gave up 15 bases, with 21 bases separating them. Germline values: CDR1 MNHNS, CDR2 SASEGT. The CDR3 is made up of 15 amino acids. The DNA for the CDR3 is TGTGCCAGCAGTGAAGCCCCTGAGGGACTGGCCCGTCTGTTCTTC. Translating gives CASSEAPEGLARLFF.

The V gene is TRBV19, the J gene TRBJ2-7, with 8 bases that match TRBD1. CDR3 size: 14 residues. The germline gives CDR1 LNHDA, CDR2 SQIVND (reference sequence). Trimming at V came to 4 bases and at J to 0 bases, leaving 2 bases not matched to a gene. CDR3 amino acids: CASSKGQGSYEQYF. Written as DNA, the CDR3 is TGTGCCAGTAGTAAAGGACAGGGCTCCTACGAGCAGTACTTC.

The chain is built from TRBV18 and TRBJ2-5; perhaps TRBD1 as D (7 bases). Germline values: CDR1 KGHSH, CDR2 LQKENI. There are 14 residues in the CDR3. The ends were cut back, 3 bases at V and 2 bases at J, with 10 bases in the middle. The CDR3, as DNA: TGTGCCAGCTCACCGGAGGGACAGCAAGAGACCCAGTACTTC. Amino acids: CASSPEGQQETQYF.

V is TRBV11-1 and J is TRBJ2-2; D is unclear. From germline, CDR1 is SGHAT and CDR2 FQDESV (reference sequence). V shed 6 bases and J shed 5 bases, with 19 bases lying between them. The CDR3 sequence is 16 residues long. The CDR3 spells CASSPKSPLSTGELFF. In nucleotides, the CDR3 is TGTGCCAGCAGTCCTAAATCTCCCCTTTCTACCGGGGAGCTGTTTTTT.

The chain has TRBV30 and TRBJ1-3; possibly TRBD1 for D (5 bases). The V gene lost 5 bases and the J gene lost 11 bases, with 10 bases spanning the gap. CDR3 size: 10 residues. Looked up from germline, CDR1 is GTSNPN and CDR2 is SVGIG (reference sequence). Here the CDR3 reads CAWGWGAIYF. CDR3 bases: TGTGCCTGGGGCTGGGGCGCCATATATTTT.

The chain employs TRBV18 and TRBJ1-5; D might be TRBD1 (5 bases). Germline loops: CDR1 KGHSH, CDR2 LQKENI. V was clipped by 3 bases and J by 6 bases, with 15 bases between them. CDR3 length: 15 residues. CDR3 nucleotides: TGTGCCAGCTCACCGTCCAGCGGGGCGGGTCAGCCCCAGCATTTT. Its protein is CASSPSSGAGQPQHF.

This chain uses TRBV27 with TRBJ2-3, with 14 positions matching TRBD2. Germline CDR1 is MNHEY and CDR2 is SMNVEV (reference sequence). The CDR3 consists of 15 residues. J lost 7 bases, V lost 5 bases, and 5 bases had no gene match. CDR3 region: CASSLRLAGGNTQYF. In DNA, the CDR3 is TGTGCCAGCAGTCTGAGACTAGCGGGGGGGAATACGCAGTATTTT.